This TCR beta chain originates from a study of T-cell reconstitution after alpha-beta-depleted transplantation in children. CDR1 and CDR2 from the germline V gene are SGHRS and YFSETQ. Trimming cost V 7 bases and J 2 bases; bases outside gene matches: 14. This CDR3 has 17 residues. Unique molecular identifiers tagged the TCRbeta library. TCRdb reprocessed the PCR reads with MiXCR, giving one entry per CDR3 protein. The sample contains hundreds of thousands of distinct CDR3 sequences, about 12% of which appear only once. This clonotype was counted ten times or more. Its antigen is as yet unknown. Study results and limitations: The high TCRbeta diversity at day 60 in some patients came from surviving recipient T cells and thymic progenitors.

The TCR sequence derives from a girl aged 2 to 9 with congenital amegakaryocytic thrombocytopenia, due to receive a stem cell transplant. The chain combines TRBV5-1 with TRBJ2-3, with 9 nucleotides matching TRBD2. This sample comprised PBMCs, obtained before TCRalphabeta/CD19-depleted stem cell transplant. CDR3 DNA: TGCGCCAGCTTCCTCGACGTGGCGGGAGGGCACACAGATACGCAGTATTTT. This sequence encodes CASFLDVAGGHTDTQYF.